This T cell receptor beta chain was recorded in a study of vaccination effects on CD4 cells after COVID-19. On the study more broadly: Sample collection from a couple of convalescent patients occurred 16 days and one week before vaccination.

Findings and limits, study-wide: Mainly new vaccine-induced clones made up the post-vaccine spike-reactive clones in convalescents.

The CDR3 length is 14 residues. Germline V gene lookup returns CDR1 SGHRS and CDR2 YFSETQ. V gave up 4 bases and J gave up 2 bases; unmatched junction bases: 4. This clone showed up just once. What it binds is not known. Clones were read by immunoSEQ multiplex PCR, and TCRdb kept only the in-frame ones, dropping some. The sample includes 25,000 to 35,000 clones, about two thirds of them seen just once. CD4+ T cells specific for antigen were expanded with viral peptide pools by the ViraFEST assay before sequencing. Culturing for ten to eleven days preceded CD4+ T cell isolation. The person had a PCR-confirmed SARS-CoV-2 infection during March to December 2020. Half-medium replacement with IL-2 medium occurred on days 3 and 7.

Material: CD4+ T cells from PBMCs cultured with a peptide pool, obtained before COVID-19 vaccination. The chain recombines TRBV5-1 with TRBJ1-2; 8 positions match TRBD1. The TCR originated in a human donor who had a prior SARS-CoV-2 infection. The chain's CDR3 is CASSGGQGNYGYTF. For the CDR3, the DNA is TGCGCCAGCAGCGGAGGACAGGGAAACTATGGCTACACCTTC.